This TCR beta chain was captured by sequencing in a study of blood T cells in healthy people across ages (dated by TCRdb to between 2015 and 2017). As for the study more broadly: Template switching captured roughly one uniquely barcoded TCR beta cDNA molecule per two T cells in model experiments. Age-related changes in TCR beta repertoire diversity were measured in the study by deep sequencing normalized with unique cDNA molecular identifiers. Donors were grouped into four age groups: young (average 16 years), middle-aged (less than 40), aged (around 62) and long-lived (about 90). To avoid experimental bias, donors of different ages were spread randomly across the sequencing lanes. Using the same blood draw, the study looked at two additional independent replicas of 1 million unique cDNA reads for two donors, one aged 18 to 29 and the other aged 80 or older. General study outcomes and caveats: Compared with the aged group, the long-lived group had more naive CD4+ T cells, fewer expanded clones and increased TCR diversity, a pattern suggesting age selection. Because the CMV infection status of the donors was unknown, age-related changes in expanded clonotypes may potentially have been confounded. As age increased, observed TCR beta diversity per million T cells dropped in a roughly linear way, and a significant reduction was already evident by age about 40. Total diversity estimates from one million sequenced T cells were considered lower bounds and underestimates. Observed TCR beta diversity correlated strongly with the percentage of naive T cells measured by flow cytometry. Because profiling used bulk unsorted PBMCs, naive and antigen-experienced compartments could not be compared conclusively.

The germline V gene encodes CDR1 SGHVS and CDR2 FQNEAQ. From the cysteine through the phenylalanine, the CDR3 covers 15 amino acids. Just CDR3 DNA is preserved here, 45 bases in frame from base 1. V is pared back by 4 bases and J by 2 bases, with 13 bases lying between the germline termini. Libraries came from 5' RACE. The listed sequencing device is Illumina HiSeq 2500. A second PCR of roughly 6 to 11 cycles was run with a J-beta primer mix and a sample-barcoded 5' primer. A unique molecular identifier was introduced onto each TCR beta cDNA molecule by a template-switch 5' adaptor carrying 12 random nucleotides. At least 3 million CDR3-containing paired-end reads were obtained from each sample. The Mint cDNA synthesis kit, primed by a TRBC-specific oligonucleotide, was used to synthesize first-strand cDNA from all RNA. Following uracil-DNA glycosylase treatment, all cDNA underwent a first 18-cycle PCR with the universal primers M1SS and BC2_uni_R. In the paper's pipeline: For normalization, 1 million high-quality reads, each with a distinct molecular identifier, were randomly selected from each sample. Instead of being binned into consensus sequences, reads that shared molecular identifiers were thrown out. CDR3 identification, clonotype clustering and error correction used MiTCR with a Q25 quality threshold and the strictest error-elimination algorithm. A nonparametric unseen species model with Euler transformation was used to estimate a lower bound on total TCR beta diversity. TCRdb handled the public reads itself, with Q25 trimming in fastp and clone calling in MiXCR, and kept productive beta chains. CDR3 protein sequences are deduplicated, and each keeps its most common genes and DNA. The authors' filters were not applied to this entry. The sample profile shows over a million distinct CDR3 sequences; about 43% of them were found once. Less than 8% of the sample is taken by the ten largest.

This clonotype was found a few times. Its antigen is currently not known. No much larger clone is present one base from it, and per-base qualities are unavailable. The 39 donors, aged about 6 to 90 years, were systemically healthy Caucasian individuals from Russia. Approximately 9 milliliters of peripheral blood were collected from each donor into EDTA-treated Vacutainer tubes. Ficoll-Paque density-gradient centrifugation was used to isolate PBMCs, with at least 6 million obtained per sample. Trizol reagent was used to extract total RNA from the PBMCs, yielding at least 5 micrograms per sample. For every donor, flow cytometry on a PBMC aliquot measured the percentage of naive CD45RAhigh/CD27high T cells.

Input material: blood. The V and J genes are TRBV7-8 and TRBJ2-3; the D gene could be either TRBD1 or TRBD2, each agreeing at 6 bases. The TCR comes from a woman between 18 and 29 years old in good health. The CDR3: CASSSRGLLTDTQYF. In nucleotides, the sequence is TGTGCCAGCAGCTCACGGGGGCTCCTCACAGATACGCAGTATTTT.